These 7 T cell receptor beta chains came from one sample sequenced in a study of T cell changes during pregnancy in multiple sclerosis. The protocol was immunoSEQ multiplex PCR, while the TCRdb copy is restricted to in-frame clones and leaves out a portion. The sample gives about 92,000 clones, around 94% of which show up once; under 3% is in the top ten. The source was peripheral blood, collected in the first trimester of pregnancy. The receptors were sampled from a female donor with multiple sclerosis, enrolled in a pregnancy study.

This clone showed up just once. The genes are TRBV6-1 and TRBJ1-5; TRBD1 agrees at 7 bases. This CDR3 has 15 residues. Germline V CDR1 and CDR2: MNHNS, SASEGT. The V segment lost 8 bases and the J segment 4 bases; nucleotides outside the gene matches: 11. CDR3 coding DNA: TGTGCCAGCGAACTTCTTGCGGACAGGAATCAGCCCCAGCATTTT. Translation: CASELLADRNQPQHF.

The rearrangement links TRBV5-1 to TRBJ1-2, with D possibly TRBD1 on 6 matching bases. Per germline, CDR1 SGHRS and CDR2 YFSETQ. V lost 4 bases and J lost 4, with 20 bases in between. The CDR3 is made up of 16 amino acids. CDR3 amino acids: CASSMDSLVGTYGYTF. The CDR3 region has the DNA TGCGCCAGCAGCATGGACAGTCTCGTCGGAACCTATGGCTACACCTTC.

This clone was counted once. The V gene is TRBV18, the J gene TRBJ2-7, with D possibly being TRBD2 (5 bases). Germline loops: CDR1 KGHSH, CDR2 LQKENI. This CDR3 is built from 14 residues. V was trimmed by 0 bases and J by 5 bases, leaving 11 bases between them. CDR3 loop: CASSPPTRVDEQYF. CDR3 nucleotides: TGTGCCAGCTCACCACCAACTAGGGTCGACGAGCAGTACTTC.

J is TRBJ2-7 and V is TRBV9; D possibly corresponds to TRBD2 (6 bases). Between the trimmed V and J ends, which lost 2 bases and 1 base, there was a span of 10 bases. Looked up from germline, CDR1 is SGDLS and CDR2 is YYNGEE. The CDR3 length is 14 residues. CDR3 residues: CASSVGGESYEQYF. Here the CDR3 DNA reads TGTGCCAGCAGCGTGGGGGGAGAATCCTACGAGCAGTACTTC.

The gene calls are TRBV5-8 and TRBJ2-3, with D unclear. The CDR3 runs to 14 residues. Trimming stripped 0 bases from V and 2 bases from J, with 7 bases between. The germline CDR1 and CDR2 sequences are SGHTS and YDEGEE. The CDR3 region is CASSLAFSTDTQYF. In DNA form, the CDR3 reads TGTGCCAGCAGCTTGGCCTTCTCCACAGATACGCAGTATTTT.

V usage is TRBV6-4 and J usage is TRBJ2-1; D perhaps matches TRBD1 (7 bases). CDR1 is MRHNA, CDR2 SNTAGT, per germline. This CDR3 spans 13 amino acids. Between the trimmed V and J ends, which lost 2 bases and 10 bases, there was a span of 12 bases. CDR3 DNA: TGTGCCAGCAGTGACGCCCCAGGGGGGGAGCAGTTCTTC. This codes for CASSDAPGGEQFF.

V usage is TRBV7-9 and J usage is TRBJ1-1; a weak D match, TRBD1 (6 bases). This CDR3 region has 16 residues. CDR1 is SEHNR and CDR2 is FQNEAQ in the germline V gene (reference sequence). Trimming took 5 bases from V and 4 from J, leaving 20 bases between them. DNA for the CDR3: TGTGCCAGCAGCCCTGGCCAGGGGCTTGGAGGCACTGAAGCTTTCTTT. Translation: CASSPGQGLGGTEAFF.